This TCR beta chain was captured in a study of cytotoxic CD8 clonotypes in ibrutinib-treated CLL. Across the study: A mean of around 260,000 productive templates and about 88,000 productive rearrangements was obtained per sample. Findings and caveats of the study: In comparison with age-matched healthy donors, baseline clonality was higher and tracked circulating CD8+ T-cell counts.

With respect to this clone: Its specificity is unknown.

Germline values: CDR1 LNHDA, CDR2 SQIVND (reference sequence). V lost 6 bases and J lost 6; bases outside the gene matches: 10. There are 15 residues in the CDR3. Depths of 1 in 200,000 to 1 in 1 million T cells were the sequencing target. Here immunoSEQ multiplex PCR was the method, and the copy in TCRdb shows in-frame clones only, minus some. The sample carries nearly 85,000 clones, roughly 80% recorded once. This TCR came from a human donor with chronic lymphocytic leukemia. Sequencing was performed on PBMCs, taken after 12 months of ibrutinib treatment. V is TRBV19 and J is TRBJ1-5; TRBD1 matches 8 bases. The CDR3 DNA sequence: TGTGCCAGTAGGGCGACAGGGGCCCCGGGTCAGCCCCAGCATTTT. Amino acids: CASRATGAPGQPQHF.